Given below is one TCR beta chain in context. Its target is not known. V was shortened by 3 bases and J by 6 bases, with 6 bases between the two germline ends. CDR3 length: 13 residues. Per the germline V gene, CDR1 is SNHLY and CDR2 is FYNNEI. The record originates from a study of cytomegalovirus exposure and HLA in healthy donors. Study-wide background: When 398 donors were genotyped, around 77% of them were found to fall in the Caucasian-associated ancestry cluster.

Whole-study results and caveats: It was only CMV serostatus that was available as immune exposure information.

With 60 Vbeta and 13 Jbeta primers, the PCR was carried out. Clones were read by immunoSEQ multiplex PCR, and TCRdb kept only the in-frame ones, dropping some. In all, the sample yields about 140,000 clones. The sequence was obtained from a male donor in good health and CMV-seronegative. Sequencing input: PBMCs. V is TRBV2 and J is TRBJ1-6; no clear D gene. The CDR3 sequence is CASSEVGNSPLHF. Here the CDR3 DNA reads TGTGCCAGCAGTGAGGTCGGTAATTCACCCCTCCACTTT.